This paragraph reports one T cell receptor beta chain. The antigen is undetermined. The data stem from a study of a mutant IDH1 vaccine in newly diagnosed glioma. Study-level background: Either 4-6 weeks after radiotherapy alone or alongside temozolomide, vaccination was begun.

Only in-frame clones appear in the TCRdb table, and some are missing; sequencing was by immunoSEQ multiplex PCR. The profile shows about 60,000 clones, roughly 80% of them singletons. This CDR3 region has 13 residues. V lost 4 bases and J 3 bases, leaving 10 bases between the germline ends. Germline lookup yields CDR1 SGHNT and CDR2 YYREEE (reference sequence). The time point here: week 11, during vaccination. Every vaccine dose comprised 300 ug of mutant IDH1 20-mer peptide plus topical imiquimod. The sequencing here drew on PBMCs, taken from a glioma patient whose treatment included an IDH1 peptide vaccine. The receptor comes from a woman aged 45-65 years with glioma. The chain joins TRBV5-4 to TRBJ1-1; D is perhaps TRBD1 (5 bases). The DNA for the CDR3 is TGTGCCAGCAGCCCTACCAGGGACACTGAAGCTTTCTTT. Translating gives CASSPTRDTEAFF. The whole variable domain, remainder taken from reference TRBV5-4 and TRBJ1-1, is ETGVTQSPTHLIKTRGQQVTLRCSSQSGHNTVSWYQQALGQGPQFIFQYYREEENGRGNFPPRFSGLQFPNYSSELNVNALELDDSALYLCASSPTRDTEAFFGQGTRLTVV.